This T cell receptor (beta chain) was identified in a study of blood T cells in healthy people across ages. The second PCR ran roughly 7 to 12 cycles with a sample-barcoded 5' primer and J-beta primers. TCRdb passed the 5' RACE reads through MiXCR, listing each CDR3 protein once. The table records more than 750,000 distinct CDR3 sequences, around 29% of them present only once. The CDR3 is 16 residues long. The V gene's germline CDR1 is SGHRS and CDR2 YFSETQ. J lost 2 bases, V lost 0 bases, and 6 bases had no gene match. This clonotype turned up a few times. These data also formed part of another study, on T cells of mothers and their children.

The specimen was blood. The chain combines TRBV5-1 with TRBJ2-5; 8 nucleotides align to TRBD2. This TCR was sampled from a woman aged 40-49 years in good health. CDR3 sequence reads: CASSLEAAGVQETQYF. The CDR3 DNA reads TGCGCCAGCAGCTTGGAGGCAGCGGGGGTGCAAGAGACCCAGTACTTC.